This T cell receptor (beta chain) was captured by sequencing in a study of OX40 agonist ivuxolimab in advanced cancers. Clones were read by immunoSEQ multiplex PCR, and TCRdb kept only the in-frame ones, dropping some. The profile covers 45,000 to 60,000 clones, with around 90% appearing a single time and roughly 6% taken by the ten largest. The J segment lost 4 bases and the V segment lost 5 bases, leaving 6 bases of the junction unmatched. The V gene's germline CDR1 is MDHEN and CDR2 SYDVKM. The CDR3 totals 14 residues. The specimen was CD4+ or CD8+ T cells sorted from blood, collected in a trial of the OX40 agonist ivuxolimab. The V and J genes are TRBV28 and TRBJ2-7; 9 nucleotides align to TRBD1. This TCR was recovered from an adult with an advanced solid tumor such as melanoma, head and neck, liver or kidney cancer. CDR3 bases: TGTGCCAGCAGTCCAACAGGGGGCGAGTACGAGCAGTACTTC. Amino acid sequence: CASSPTGGEYEQYF.